This T cell receptor (beta chain) was captured by sequencing in a study of blood T cells in healthy people across ages. PCR was performed a second time for about 7 to 11 cycles using a sample-barcoded 5' primer and a J-beta primer mix. CDR3-containing paired-end reads numbered at least 2.5 million in each sample. TCRdb reprocessed the 5' RACE reads with MiXCR, giving one entry per CDR3 protein. The data hold some 890,000 distinct CDR3 sequences, with 25% to 35% observed a single time. V gave up 4 bases and J gave up 0 bases; unmatched junction bases: 5. The CDR3 consists of 16 residues. Germline CDR1 and CDR2: LGHDT and YNNKEL (reference sequence). This clonotype has more than one count but fewer than ten. The same specimen was also included in a second study, on T cells of mothers and their children.

The receptor was derived from a woman in her forties in good health. Sample: blood. V usage is TRBV3-1 and J usage is TRBJ2-1, with 8 bases identical to TRBD2. CDR3 in amino acids: CASSRLAGLSYNEQFF. The CDR3 nucleotides are TGTGCCAGCAGCCGCCTAGCGGGCCTCTCCTACAATGAGCAGTTCTTC.